This T cell receptor beta chain was sequenced for a study of beta chain features in type 1 diabetes. On the study more broadly: Healthy donors and patients showed comparable age, gender and cell yields. Study-level results: Type 1 diabetes patients showed a moderate but significant shortening of TCRB CDR3s in all four CD4+ subsets. High TCR expression in some cells could lead to their over-representation in cDNA sequencing.

The CDR3 spans 16 residues. J lost 4 bases, V lost 2 bases, and 7 bases had no gene match. From germline, CDR1 is GTSNPN and CDR2 SVGIG (reference sequence). TCRB transcripts that were expressed got sequenced, as all of the isolated RNA had been reverse transcribed. Assay: immunoSEQ multiplex PCR; the TCRdb copy retains only in-frame clones and omits some. Among roughly 26,000 clones listed, about 45% were seen once. Turning to this clone: The antigen remains undetermined.

Via the markers CD45RO/CCR7/CD25/CD127/CD95/CD27, stem cell-like memory, regulatory, central memory and naive CD4+ cells were sorted. The source is a man aged 30 to 45 with type 1 diabetes. V and J are TRBV30 and TRBJ2-2, with 10 bases that match TRBD2. Input material: stem cell memory CD4+ T cells from blood. Here the CDR3 reads CAWSRYKREGTGELFF. CDR3 bases: TGTGCCTGGAGTAGGTACAAGCGGGAGGGCACCGGGGAGCTGTTTTTT.